The clone carrying this T cell receptor beta chain was counted only a few times. Germline CDR1 and CDR2: SGHDT and YYEEEE. Losses at the gene ends were 3 bases for V and 9 bases for J; bases not matched to a gene: 12. This CDR3 has 14 amino acids. The data stem from a study of blood T cell repertoires in COVID-19. Repertoires were generated with immunoSEQ multiplex PCR, while TCRdb's copy carries only in-frame clones and drops some. The sample records tens of thousands of clones, 70% to 90% being singletons. This receptor was obtained from a human donor in a cohort sampled during active COVID-19. The rearrangement uses TRBV5-6 and TRBJ2-7; 7 nucleotides line up with TRBD1. The sequenced sample consisted of peripheral blood. The CDR3 is CASSSRGVGGVQYF. The CDR3 DNA follows: TGTGCCAGCAGCTCGAGGGGAGTAGGGGGCGTGCAGTACTTC. Filled out from reference TRBV5-6 and TRBJ2-7, the complete variable domain reads DAGVTQSPTHLIKTRGQQVTLRCSPKSGHDTVSWYQQALGQGPQFIFQYYEEEERQRGNFPDRFSGHQFPNYSSELNVNALLLGDSALYLCASSSRGVGGVQYFGPGTRLTVT.